The following is a T cell receptor beta chain sequence with its context. Its cognate antigen is unknown. This entry comes from a study of monozygotic twins with cystic fibrosis. Notes on the study in general: Median Simpson clonality of approximately 0.0088 suggested naive T cells predominated. Nucleotide-identical clonotype sharing was significantly higher within monozygotic CF twin pairs than between unrelated CF individuals.

This table comes from immunoSEQ multiplex PCR, and its TCRdb copy is limited to in-frame clones, with some not included. Of fewer than 25,000 clones listed, approximately 90% are singletons. The clonotype comes from a woman in her thirties with cystic fibrosis. The sample was blood.

CDR3 sequence (DNA): TGTGCCAGCAGCTTTGGGGGGACCGGGGAGCTGTTTTTT. Translated: CASSFGGTGELFF. The chain couples TRBV7-9 to TRBJ2-2; possible D gene TRBD2, 6 bases. The CDR3 is 13 residues long. Trimming pared 3 bases from V and 5 bases from J, leaving 7 bases between. The germline V gene has CDR1 SEHNR and CDR2 FQNEAQ (reference sequence).